A single TCR beta chain is shown here with its context. Antigen specificity is unknown. A far larger clone is a single base away, which makes a read error likely. In germline, CDR1 is SGHTA, CDR2 FQGNSA. The CDR3 is 15 residues long. This entry comes from a study of regulatory T cells in long-lasting Graves disease. Documented time point: persistent/refractory GD, antithyroid drugs over 5 years with positive TRAb. PBMC-extracted RNA yielded the TCR library. Points from the study as a whole: What was studied was peripheral blood only, and not thyroid tissue. The sample size was small, and this may have reduced accuracy. The persistent group shared 2,741 public clonotypes, more than the 850 to 1,000 shared by new patients. It was in persistent disease that TRBV28, TRBJ1-2 and TRBJ2-5 were favored.

The TCR beta library used iRepertoire HTBI primers with Arm-PCR amplification of CDR3. TCRdb processed the multiplex PCR reads anew with MiXCR; each CDR3 protein has one entry. The table has 300,000 to 500,000 distinct CDR3 sequences, less than 25% seen once. The chain uses TRBV7-2 and TRBJ2-1, with D perhaps matching TRBD2 (6 bases). The J call may not be correct, given that the DNA end is closer to TRBJ2-5. This clonotype originated in a female donor with Graves disease. The starting material was peripheral blood mononuclear cells (PBMCs), obtained when the disease was refractory, from a patient treated with antithyroid drugs. CDR3 region: CASSSVPAGQETQYF. Here the CDR3 DNA reads TGTGCCAGCAGCTCAGTGCCAGCGGGCCAAGAGACCCAGTACTTC.